A selection of T cell receptor beta chains follows, all from one sample in a study of vaccination and CD4 T cells after COVID-19. These TCRs' antigens remain unknown. Each CDR3 protein is one row after TCRdb ran MiXCR on the PCR reads. The repertoire holds approximately 11,000 distinct CDR3 sequences, with 29% as singletons. Sequencing used cultured CD4+ T cells from blood. All receptors derive from a human donor with COVID-19. CDR3s include the opening cysteine and the closing phenylalanine or tryptophan. A D gene is named only where the DNA matches it firmly. The size field is filled for only some rows; it gives once, few, many or a size class.

DNA,CDR3,size,V,J,D
TGTGCCAGCGTTATGGGCGGTAGCAATCAGCCCCAGCATTTT,CASVMGGSNQPQHF,few,TRBV12-3/TRBV12-4,TRBJ1-5,.
TGTGCCAGCAGCATACGGACAGGGCCGAACCAAGAGACCCAGTACTTC,CASSIRTGPNQETQYF,.,TRBV5-4,TRBJ2-5,TRBD1
TGTGCCAGCAGCTTAACAACAGGAAACTATGGCTACACCTTC,CASSLTTGNYGYTF,.,TRBV7-2,TRBJ1-2,.
TGTGCCAGCAGCTTGGCCGGGAACACTGAAGCTTTCTTT,CASSLAGNTEAFF,.,TRBV5-4,TRBJ1-1,.
TGTGCCAGCAGTCCAAAGGGGGGTAATCAGCCCCAGCATTTT,CASSPKGGNQPQHF,few,TRBV6-1,TRBJ1-5,.
TGTGCCAGCAGCCGCAACCCCGAGCCCCAGCATTTT,CASSRNPEPQHF,few,TRBV28,TRBJ1-5,.
TGTGCCAGCAGTGAAGGAAGGGTTCCAGATACGCAGTATTTT,CASSEGRVPDTQYF,.,TRBV6-1,TRBJ2-3,.
TGTGCCAGCAGCAAAACCGGGACCAACTATGGCTACACCTTC,CASSKTGTNYGYTF,.,TRBV11-2,TRBJ1-2,.
TGCAGTGCTAGAGATTTCGGGCAGGGGGTCTCTGGAAACACCATATATTTT,CSARDFGQGVSGNTIYF,few,TRBV20-1,TRBJ1-3,TRBD1
TGTGCCAGCAGTGAGAGTCTAGCGGGAAGCTACGAGCAGTACTTC,CASSESLAGSYEQYF,few,TRBV25-1,TRBJ2-7,TRBD2
TGTGCCAGCAGCTCCGGAACACTAGCGGGGGACCAAGAGACCCAGTACTTC,CASSSGTLAGDQETQYF,few,TRBV11-2,TRBJ2-5,TRBD2
TGTGCCAGCAGTGCCTTACAGGCAGGCTACACCTTC,CASSALQAGYTF,.,TRBV28,TRBJ1-2,.
TGTGCCAGCACCCAACCGGGACAGGCCTTTAATGAGCAGTTCTTC,CASTQPGQAFNEQFF,once,TRBV11-2,TRBJ2-1,TRBD1
TGTGCCAGCAGTGAACAGGGGACCACAGATACGCAGTATTTT,CASSEQGTTDTQYF,few,TRBV6-4,TRBJ2-3,TRBD1
TGTGCCAGCAGCCAAGATCAGGTGCAGAACCTAGGAGCCAAAAACATTCAGTACTTC,CASSQDQVQNLGAKNIQYF,large,TRBV14,TRBJ2-4,.
TGTGCCAGCACCCCGGGACAGGGCTCCTACGAGCAGTACTTC,CASTPGQGSYEQYF,.,TRBV6-1,TRBJ2-7,TRBD1
TGTGCCAGCAGTTACGGGGACAGCCGGAGTGTGACGCAGTATTTT,CASSYGDSRSVTQYF,.,TRBV6-5,TRBJ2-3,TRBD1
TGTGCCAGCAGCTTGGGCAGGGCGAGGGGACTCTACGAGCAGTACTTC,CASSLGRARGLYEQYF,.,TRBV5-8,TRBJ2-7,.
TGCAGTGCTAGTGGGGGAAACACCATATATTTT,CSASGGNTIYF,few,TRBV20-1,TRBJ1-3,.
TGTGCCACCAAGGCGGGACAGGGCGCCTACGAGCAGTACTTC,CATKAGQGAYEQYF,few,TRBV15,TRBJ2-7,TRBD1
TGCAGTGCTAGAGCTCGCTTGGGCATCGGGGAGCTGTTTTTT,CSARARLGIGELFF,.,TRBV20-1,TRBJ2-2,.
TGTGCCAGCAGTTTCCGAGGAGATGAGCAGTTCTTC,CASSFRGDEQFF,.,TRBV12-3/TRBV12-4,TRBJ2-1,.
TGTGCCATCAGTGAGTCTGGGGGCCGTCGAGGGTCCAATGAGCAGTTCTTC,CAISESGGRRGSNEQFF,few,TRBV10-3,TRBJ2-1,.
TGCGCCAGCAGCTTGGAGGAGGGGGGTGGCTACACCTTC,CASSLEEGGGYTF,few,TRBV5-1,TRBJ1-2,.
TGTGCCAGCAGTGAAAGGAGTAATGGGGCGAGGAATGAGCAGTTCTTC,CASSERSNGARNEQFF,few,TRBV6-1,TRBJ2-1,.
TGTGCCAGCGGAATCCTAGCGGGGGTGGCTCAAGAGACCCAGTACTTC,CASGILAGVAQETQYF,.,TRBV11-2,TRBJ2-5,TRBD2
TGTGCCAGCAGCTGGGGGGGTAATGGCTACACCTTC,CASSWGGNGYTF,medium-sized,TRBV11-3,TRBJ1-2,.
TGCGCCAGCAGTGATCCGGTCCCGGGCAATCAGCCCCAGCATTTT,CASSDPVPGNQPQHF,.,TRBV10-2,TRBJ1-5,.
TGCAGTGCTAGCGGCCTGAACACTGAAGCTTTCTTT,CSASGLNTEAFF,few,TRBV20-1,TRBJ1-1,.
TGTGCCAGCAGCGAAGGGACTAGCGGGGGCCAAGAGACCCAGTACTTC,CASSEGTSGGQETQYF,few,TRBV5-4,TRBJ2-5,TRBD2
TGTGCCAGCAGTGAAGGTGGAGTTAGCAATCAGCCCCAGCATTTT,CASSEGGVSNQPQHF,few,TRBV6-4,TRBJ1-5,.
TGTGCCAGCAGCCGGATGGGGGTGAGCGGAAACACCATATATTTT,CASSRMGVSGNTIYF,few,TRBV7-8,TRBJ1-3,.
TGCAGCGTGCGAACGGGGGGAACTGAAGCTTTCTTT,CSVRTGGTEAFF,.,TRBV29-1,TRBJ1-1,.
TGCAGTGCCAGGACAGGAGAGTTGGGGGCCAACGTCCTGACTTTC,CSARTGELGANVLTF,.,TRBV20-1,TRBJ2-6,TRBD1
TGTGCCAGCGGGGGGGACAGGTCTAACTATGGCTACACCTTC,CASGGDRSNYGYTF,medium-sized,TRBV6-1,TRBJ1-2,TRBD1
TGTGCCAGCAGTCAACGGAGGAACACTGAAGCTTTCTTT,CASSQRRNTEAFF,few,TRBV28,TRBJ1-1,.
TGTGCCAGCAGTGAAGTTCATACAAGAAAAGAGACCCAGTACTTC,CASSEVHTRKETQYF,.,TRBV6-1,TRBJ2-5,.
TGTGCCAGCAGTTTGGGACACTACGAGCAGTACTTC,CASSLGHYEQYF,.,TRBV28,TRBJ2-7,.
TGTGCCAGCAGTTTGTCCGCAGGGAATCTCAAGACCCAGTACTTC,CASSLSAGNLKTQYF,few,TRBV12-3/TRBV12-4,TRBJ2-5,.
TGTGCCAGCAGCCCGGGACTAGCGCCACAAGAGACCCAGTACTTC,CASSPGLAPQETQYF,.,TRBV11-2,TRBJ2-5,TRBD2